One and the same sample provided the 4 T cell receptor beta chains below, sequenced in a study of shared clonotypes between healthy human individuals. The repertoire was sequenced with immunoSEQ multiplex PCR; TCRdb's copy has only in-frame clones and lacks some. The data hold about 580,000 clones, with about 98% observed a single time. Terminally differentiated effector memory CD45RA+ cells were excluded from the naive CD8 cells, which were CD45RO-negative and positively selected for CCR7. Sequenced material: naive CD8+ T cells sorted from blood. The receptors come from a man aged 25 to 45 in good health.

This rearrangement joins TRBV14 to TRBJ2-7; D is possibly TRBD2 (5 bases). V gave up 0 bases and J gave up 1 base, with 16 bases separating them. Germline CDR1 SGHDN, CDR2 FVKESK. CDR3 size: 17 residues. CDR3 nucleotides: TGTGCCAGCAGCCAAGATATTGGTCCACTAGGATCCTACGAGCAGTACTTC. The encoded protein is CASSQDIGPLGSYEQYF.

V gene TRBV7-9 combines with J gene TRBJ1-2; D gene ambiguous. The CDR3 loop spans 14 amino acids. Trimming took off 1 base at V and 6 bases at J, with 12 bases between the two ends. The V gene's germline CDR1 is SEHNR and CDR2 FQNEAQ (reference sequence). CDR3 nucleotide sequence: TGTGCCAGCAGCTTAGGTTCGAGGTGGGATGGCTACACCTTC. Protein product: CASSLGSRWDGYTF.

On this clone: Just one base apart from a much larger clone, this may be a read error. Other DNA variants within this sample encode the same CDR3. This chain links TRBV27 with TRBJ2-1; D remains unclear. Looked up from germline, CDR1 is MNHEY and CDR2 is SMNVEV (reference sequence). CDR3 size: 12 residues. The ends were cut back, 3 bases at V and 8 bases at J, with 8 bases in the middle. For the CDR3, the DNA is TGTGCCAGCAGTTTGTTGGGCGATGAGCAGTTCTTC. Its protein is CASSLLGDEQFF.

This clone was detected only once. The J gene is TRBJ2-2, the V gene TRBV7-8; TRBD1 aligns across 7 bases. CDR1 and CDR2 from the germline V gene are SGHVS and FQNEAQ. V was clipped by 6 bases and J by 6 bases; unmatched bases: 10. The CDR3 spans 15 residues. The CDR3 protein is CASRPTGAPPGELFF. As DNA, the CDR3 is TGTGCCAGCAGACCCACAGGGGCCCCCCCCGGGGAGCTGTTTTTT.